The 20 T cell receptor beta chains below all came from one sample that was sequenced in a study of T cell responses to AZD1222 COVID-19 vaccine. The protocol was immunoSEQ multiplex PCR, while the TCRdb copy is restricted to in-frame clones and leaves out a portion. The data contain about 150,000 clones, 86% of them singletons. Specimen: peripheral blood, collected on day 0 of MenACWY control vaccination. These receptors were collected from an adult in good health.

This chain joins TRBV18 and TRBJ2-2; D gene ambiguous. The CDR3 is 11 residues long. V lost 3 bases to trimming and J lost 6 bases, with 2 bases between them. Germline V CDR1 and CDR2: KGHSH, LQKENI. The CDR3 region has the DNA TGTGCCAGCTCACCCGCCGGGGAGCTGTTTTTT. The encoded protein is CASSPAGELFF.

The V gene is TRBV6-1, the J gene TRBJ1-2; weak D call: TRBD1 (5 bases). This CDR3 is built from 14 residues. Trimming shortened V by 2 bases and J by 6 bases, and 13 bases separated the two germline ends. Per the germline V gene, CDR1 is MNHNS and CDR2 is SASEGT. The CDR3 here is CASSELSGRDGYTF. The CDR3 coding sequence is TGTGCCAGCAGTGAATTGTCAGGGAGGGATGGCTACACCTTC.

This rearrangement joins TRBV28 to TRBJ1-2; tentatively, D is TRBD1 (6 bases). Germline assignment: CDR1 MDHEN and CDR2 SYDVKM. The CDR3 has 14 residues. Trimming shortened V by 3 bases and J by 2 bases, and 10 bases separated the two germline ends. The CDR3 nucleotides are TGTGCCAGCAGTTTGGAGAGGGGGAACTATGGCTACACCTTC. Translating it yields CASSLERGNYGYTF.

The chain links TRBV11-3 to TRBJ2-7; TRBD1 matches at 7 bases. The CDR3 length is 14 residues. CDR1 SGHNT and CDR2 YENEEA come from the germline V gene. Trimming took 3 bases from V and 2 from J; bases not matched to a gene: 4. The CDR3 spells CASSLGDSPYEQYF. DNA of the CDR3: TGTGCCAGCAGCTTGGGGGACAGCCCCTACGAGCAGTACTTC.

About this clone itself: The same CDR3 arises from other DNA sequences in this sample as well. CDR3: CASSITSGSEQFF. CDR3 in DNA: TGTGCCAGTAGTATTACGTCGGGCAGTGAGCAGTTCTTC. This chain joins TRBV19 and TRBJ2-1; D is undetermined. Germline-derived CDR1 and CDR2 are LNHDA and SQIVND (reference sequence). The CDR3 runs 13 residues. Trimming removed 3 bases at V and 9 bases at J, with 12 bases between.

The chain couples TRBV6-2 or TRBV6-3 to TRBJ2-1; perhaps TRBD2 as D (6 bases). The germline gives CDR1 MNHEY, CDR2 SVGEGT. The CDR3 covers 15 residues. V was shortened by 0 bases and J by 7 bases, with 13 bases between the two germline ends. The CDR3 spells CASSYSRGERNEQFF. The CDR3 DNA is TGTGCCAGCAGTTACTCTCGCGGGGAGAGGAATGAGCAGTTCTTC.

The chain combines TRBV11-3 with TRBJ2-1; the match to TRBD1 covers 8 bases. The CDR3 length is 16 residues. J was trimmed by 12 bases and V by 5 bases; bases with no gene match: 18. CDR1 SGHNT and CDR2 YENEEA come from the germline V gene. The CDR3 DNA is TGTGCCAGCAGCCCAACCCCCCGGGACAGGCCAGGGGTGCAGTTCTTC. It encodes CASSPTPRDRPGVQFF.

V usage is TRBV11-3 and J usage is TRBJ1-4, with D unclear. V lost 3 bases, J lost 8 bases, and 10 bases lay in between. CDR1 and CDR2 (germline): SGHNT, YENEEA. The CDR3 sequence is 13 residues long. The DNA for the CDR3 is TGTGCCAGCAGCTTCAGTGCTTTGGAAAAACTGTTTTTT. This codes for CASSFSALEKLFF.

To note about this clone: Other DNA sequences of this sample code for an identical CDR3. The J gene is TRBJ1-1, the V gene TRBV19; no definite D call. V dropped 3 bases and J dropped 5 bases, with 7 bases sitting between them. CDR1 and CDR2 (germline): LNHDA, SQIVND (reference sequence). The CDR3 is 12 residues long. The CDR3 bases are TGTGCCAGTAGTATCCGAGGAACTGAAGCTTTCTTT. Residues: CASSIRGTEAFF. Combining the CDR3 with reference TRBV19 and TRBJ1-1 gives the whole variable domain DGGITQSPKYLFRKEGQNVTLSCEQNLNHDAMYWYRQDPGQGLRLIYYSQIVNDFQKGDIAEGYSVSREKKESFPLTVTSAQKNPTAFYLCASSIRGTEAFFGQGTRLTVV.

J is TRBJ2-3 and V is TRBV3-1 (or the pseudogene TRBV3-2); D might be TRBD1 or TRBD2, each matching 5 bases. The length of the CDR3 is 13 residues. Looked up from germline, CDR1 is LGHDT and CDR2 is YNNKEL (reference sequence). Trimming left V 8 bases short and J 6 bases short, with 15 bases between. The DNA of the CDR3 is TGTGCCAGCCTAGCACATGGGACGGATACGCAGTATTTT. Its translation: CASLAHGTDTQYF.

The chain is built from TRBV11-3 and TRBJ2-2; the D gene could be TRBD1 or TRBD2 (8 bases each). Germline CDR1 and CDR2: SGHNT and YENEEA. The CDR3 sequence is 15 residues long. The V gene lost 3 bases and the J gene lost 7 bases, with 15 bases spanning the gap. CDR3 sequence: CASSLDRAGGGELFF. The CDR3 DNA follows: TGTGCCAGCAGCTTGGACAGGGCGGGAGGCGGGGAGCTGTTTTTT. Variable domain in full (rest from reference TRBV11-3 and TRBJ2-2): EAGVVQSPRYKIIEKKQPVAFWCNPISGHNTLYWYLQNLGQGPELLIRYENEEAVDDSQLPKDRFSAERLKGVDSTLKIQPAELGDSAVYLCASSLDRAGGGELFFGEGSRLTVL.

The rearrangement joins TRBV5-6 to TRBJ1-4; D unresolved. CDR1 is SGHDT and CDR2 is YYEEEE in the germline V gene. Trimming took 3 bases from V and 5 from J, leaving 11 bases between them. The CDR3 has 14 residues. CDR3 coding DNA: TGTGCCAGCAGCTGGGGAGATGAGAATGAAAAACTGTTTTTT. It encodes CASSWGDENEKLFF.

The chain recombines TRBV24-1 with TRBJ2-1; TRBD2 matches 11 bases. Per germline, CDR1 KGHDR and CDR2 SFDVKD. The V and J ends lost 3 bases and 13 bases, in that order; junction bases with no gene match: 7. CDR3 length equals 14 residues. CDR3 coding DNA: TGTGCCACCAGTGATGGAGTAGCGGGAGGGCCTCAGTTCTTC. Translation gives CATSDGVAGGPQFF.

About this clone: Relative to the germline gene, one junction end is altered; a read error may explain this. The CDR3 bases are TGCGCCAGCAGCTCAACCAGCGGGACTAACGAAAAACTGTTTTTT. It is translated as CASSSTSGTNEKLFF. The chain uses TRBV5-1 and TRBJ1-4, with D tentatively TRBD1 (5 bases). The CDR3 extends over 15 amino acids. Germline CDR1 reads SGHRS; CDR2 reads YFSETQ.

The V gene is TRBV27, the J gene TRBJ2-5; D unclear. This CDR3 has 14 residues. The germline gives CDR1 MNHEY, CDR2 SMNVEV (reference sequence). The V end lost 3 bases, the J end lost 1 base, and 9 bases lay between the germline ends. CDR3 sequence (DNA): TGTGCCAGCAGTTTGTTGAGGACCCAAGAGACCCAGTACTTC. Its protein is CASSLLRTQETQYF.

This clone was observed at least ten times. The gene calls are TRBV19 and TRBJ1-1, with D unclear. From germline, CDR1 is LNHDA and CDR2 SQIVND (reference sequence). The V end lost 5 bases, the J end lost 1 base, and 8 bases lay between the germline ends. CDR3 length equals 13 residues. The CDR3 DNA sequence: TGTGCCAGTAGTCTCACAGCGAACACTGAAGCTTTCTTT. As protein: CASSLTANTEAFF.

The chain employs TRBV5-6 and TRBJ2-3; D unresolved. The CDR3 covers 13 residues. Trimming cost V 1 base and J 5 bases, with 8 bases left between them. Germline V gene lookup returns CDR1 SGHDT and CDR2 YYEEEE. The CDR3 reads CASSLSSRDTQYF. CDR3 bases: TGTGCCAGCAGCTTGAGTAGCCGAGATACGCAGTATTTT.

Notes on this clone: An end of the junction does not agree with germline; a read error may underlie this. V usage is TRBV11-2 and J usage is TRBJ1-2; tentatively, D is TRBD1 (5 bases). The CDR3 loop spans 16 amino acids. The germline V gene has CDR1 SGHAT and CDR2 FQNNGV. The CDR3 sequence: CASSLELGGSGYGYTF. CDR3 nucleotides: TGTGCCAGCAGCCTAGAATTGGGGGGGTCGGGCTATGGCTACACCTTC.

The DNA for the CDR3 is TGTGCCAGCAGTTCCGCCGGGGCCGGGGGGGAAAAACTGTTTTTT. Amino acid sequence: CASSSAGAGGEKLFF. The rearrangement uses TRBV6-5 and TRBJ1-4; TRBD1 is a possible D gene (5 bases). Trimming removed 4 bases from V and 8 bases from J, with 17 bases in between. The CDR3 has 15 residues. Germline lookup yields CDR1 MNHEY and CDR2 SVGAGI.

The rearrangement links TRBV27 to TRBJ1-6; D might be TRBD1 (6 bases). Germline V gene data show CDR1 as MNHEY and CDR2 as SMNVEV (reference sequence). V lost 6 bases to trimming and J lost 11 bases, with 17 bases between them. The length of the CDR3 is 14 residues. The CDR3 is CASSPGRGIAPLHF. The CDR3 DNA reads as TGTGCCAGCAGCCCGGGGAGGGGGATAGCACCCCTCCACTTT.